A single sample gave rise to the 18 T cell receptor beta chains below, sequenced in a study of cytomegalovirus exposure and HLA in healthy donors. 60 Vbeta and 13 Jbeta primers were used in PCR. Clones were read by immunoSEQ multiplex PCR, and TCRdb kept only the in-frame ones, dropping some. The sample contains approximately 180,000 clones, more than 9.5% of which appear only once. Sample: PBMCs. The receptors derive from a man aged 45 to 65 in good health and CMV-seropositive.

The CDR3 loop is CASSYSPGYEQYF. Here the CDR3 DNA reads TGCGCCAGCAGCTACTCGCCGGGCTACGAGCAGTACTTC. This chain connects TRBV5-1 to TRBJ2-7; D unclear. The CDR3 covers 13 residues. Germline assignment: CDR1 SGHRS and CDR2 YFSETQ. V lost 3 bases to trimming and J lost 3 bases, with 10 bases between them.

Here the CDR3 DNA reads TGTGCAAGTCGACACCGGGTCCTGTATTTT. This translates into CASRHRVLYF. This chain uses TRBV12-2 with TRBJ2-3; TRBD2 is the table's D call, not checked against the DNA. TRBV12-2 is deemed a pseudogene. The CDR3 is 10 amino acids.

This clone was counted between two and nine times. The DNA of the CDR3 is TGCGCCAGCAGCGAGGAAGACAGGGGTGGCGATGAGCAGTTCTTC. Translating it yields CASSEEDRGGDEQFF. This chain links TRBV4-3 with TRBJ2-1; 8 nucleotides agree with TRBD1. Germline assignment: CDR1 LGHNA and CDR2 YSLEER. J lost 8 bases, V lost 5 bases, and 11 bases had no gene match. The CDR3 loop spans 15 amino acids.

CDR3 DNA: TGCGCCAGCAGCCAAGGCGGGTCCACAGATACGCAGTATTTT. Encoded protein: CASSQGGSTDTQYF. This chain uses TRBV4-3 with TRBJ2-3; D is possibly TRBD2 (5 bases). V was trimmed by 1 base and J by 2 bases, leaving 7 bases between them. Germline V gene data show CDR1 as LGHNA and CDR2 as YSLEER. The length of the CDR3 is 14 residues.

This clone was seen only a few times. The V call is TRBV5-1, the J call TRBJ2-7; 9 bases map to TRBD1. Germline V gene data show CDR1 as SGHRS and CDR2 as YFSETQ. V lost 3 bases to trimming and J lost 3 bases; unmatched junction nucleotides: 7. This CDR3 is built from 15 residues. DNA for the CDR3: TGCGCCAGCAGCTCACCGGGACAGGGATTCTACGAGCAGTACTTC. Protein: CASSSPGQGFYEQYF.

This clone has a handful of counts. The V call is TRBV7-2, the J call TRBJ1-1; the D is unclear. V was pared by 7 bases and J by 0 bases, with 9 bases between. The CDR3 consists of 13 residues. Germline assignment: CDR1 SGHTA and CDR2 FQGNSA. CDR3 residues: CASNQEMNTEAFF. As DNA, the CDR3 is TGTGCCAGCAACCAAGAGATGAACACTGAAGCTTTCTTT.

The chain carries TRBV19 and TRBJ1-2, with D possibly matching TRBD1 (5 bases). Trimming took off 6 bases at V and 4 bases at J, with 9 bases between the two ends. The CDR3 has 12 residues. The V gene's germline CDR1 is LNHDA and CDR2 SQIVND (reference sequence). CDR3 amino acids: CASRDRFYGYTF. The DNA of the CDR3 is TGTGCCAGTAGAGACAGATTCTATGGCTACACCTTC.

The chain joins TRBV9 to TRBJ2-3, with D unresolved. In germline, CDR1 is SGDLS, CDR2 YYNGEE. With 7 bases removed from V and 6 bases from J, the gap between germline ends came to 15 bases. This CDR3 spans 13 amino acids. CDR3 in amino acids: CASGSPMLDTQYF. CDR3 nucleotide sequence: TGTGCCAGCGGTAGCCCGATGTTGGATACGCAGTATTTT.

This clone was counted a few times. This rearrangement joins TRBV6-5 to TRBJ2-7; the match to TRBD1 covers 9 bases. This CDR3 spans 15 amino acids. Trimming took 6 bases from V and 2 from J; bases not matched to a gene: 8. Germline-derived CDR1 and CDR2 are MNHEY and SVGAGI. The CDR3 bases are TGTGCCAGCAGACCGACAGGGGGTCATACCTACGAGCAGTACGTC. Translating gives CASRPTGGHTYEQYV.

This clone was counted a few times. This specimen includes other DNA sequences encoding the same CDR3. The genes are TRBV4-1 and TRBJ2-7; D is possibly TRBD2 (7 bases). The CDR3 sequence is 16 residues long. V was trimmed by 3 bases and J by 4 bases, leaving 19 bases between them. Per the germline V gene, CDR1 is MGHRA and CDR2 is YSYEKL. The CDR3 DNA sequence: TGCGCCAGCAGCCACGAGACGGGGGGCTTACAGTACGAGCAGTACTTC. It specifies CASSHETGGLQYEQYF.

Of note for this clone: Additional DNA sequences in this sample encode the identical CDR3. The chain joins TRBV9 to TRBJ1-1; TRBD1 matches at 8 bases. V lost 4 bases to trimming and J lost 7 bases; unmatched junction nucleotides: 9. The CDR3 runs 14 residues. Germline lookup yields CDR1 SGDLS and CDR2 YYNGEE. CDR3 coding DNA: TGTGCCAGCAGCTTAGGGCAGGGGGCCAATGAAGCTTTCTTT. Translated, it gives CASSLGQGANEAFF.

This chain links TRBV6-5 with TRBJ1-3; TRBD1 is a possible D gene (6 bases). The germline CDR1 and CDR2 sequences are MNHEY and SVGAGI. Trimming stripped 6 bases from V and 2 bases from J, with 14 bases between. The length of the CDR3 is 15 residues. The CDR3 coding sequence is TGTGCCAGCAGCCTAGGACAGTACCCTGGAAACACCATATATTTT. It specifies CASSLGQYPGNTIYF.

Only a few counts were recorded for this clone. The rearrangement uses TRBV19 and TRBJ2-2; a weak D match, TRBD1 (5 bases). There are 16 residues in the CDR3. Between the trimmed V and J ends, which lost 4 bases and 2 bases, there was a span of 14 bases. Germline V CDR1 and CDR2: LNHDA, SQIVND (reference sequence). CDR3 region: CASSTRQLTNTGELFF. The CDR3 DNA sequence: TGTGCCAGTAGTACTAGACAGCTAACCAACACCGGGGAGCTGTTTTTT.

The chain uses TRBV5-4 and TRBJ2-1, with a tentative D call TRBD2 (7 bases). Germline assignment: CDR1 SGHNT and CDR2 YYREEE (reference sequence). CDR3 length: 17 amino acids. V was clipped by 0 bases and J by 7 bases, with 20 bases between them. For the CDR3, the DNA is TGTGCCAGCAGCTTGGCCGCGCGGGGGCCCAACGGGAATGAGCAGTTCTTC. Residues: CASSLAARGPNGNEQFF.

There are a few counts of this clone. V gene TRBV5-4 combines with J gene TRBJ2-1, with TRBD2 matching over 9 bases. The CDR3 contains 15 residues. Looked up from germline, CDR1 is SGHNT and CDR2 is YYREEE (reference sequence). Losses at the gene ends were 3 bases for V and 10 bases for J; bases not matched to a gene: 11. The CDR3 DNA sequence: TGTGCCAGCAGCTCAGTCGAGCGGGGGGTCAGGGAGCAGTTCTTC. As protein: CASSSVERGVREQFF.

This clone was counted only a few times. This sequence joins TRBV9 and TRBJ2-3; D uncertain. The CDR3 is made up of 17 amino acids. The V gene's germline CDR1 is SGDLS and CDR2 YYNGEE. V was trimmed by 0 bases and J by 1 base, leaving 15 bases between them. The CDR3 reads CASSVERYPSGTDTQYF. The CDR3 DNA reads TGTGCCAGCAGCGTAGAACGCTACCCGTCGGGCACAGATACGCAGTATTTT.

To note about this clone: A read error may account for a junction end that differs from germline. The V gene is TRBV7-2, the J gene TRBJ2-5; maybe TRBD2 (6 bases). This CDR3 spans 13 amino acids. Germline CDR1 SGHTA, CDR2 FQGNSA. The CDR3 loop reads CASSVASAETQYF. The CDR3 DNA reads TGTGCCAGCAGCGTAGCTAGCGCGGAGACCCAGTACTTC.

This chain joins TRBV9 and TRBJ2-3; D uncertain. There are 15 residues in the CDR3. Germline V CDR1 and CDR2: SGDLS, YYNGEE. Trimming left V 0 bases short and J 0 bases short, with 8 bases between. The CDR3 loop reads CASSVGPPSTDTQYF. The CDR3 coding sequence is TGTGCCAGCAGCGTAGGGCCCCCTAGCACAGATACGCAGTATTTT.